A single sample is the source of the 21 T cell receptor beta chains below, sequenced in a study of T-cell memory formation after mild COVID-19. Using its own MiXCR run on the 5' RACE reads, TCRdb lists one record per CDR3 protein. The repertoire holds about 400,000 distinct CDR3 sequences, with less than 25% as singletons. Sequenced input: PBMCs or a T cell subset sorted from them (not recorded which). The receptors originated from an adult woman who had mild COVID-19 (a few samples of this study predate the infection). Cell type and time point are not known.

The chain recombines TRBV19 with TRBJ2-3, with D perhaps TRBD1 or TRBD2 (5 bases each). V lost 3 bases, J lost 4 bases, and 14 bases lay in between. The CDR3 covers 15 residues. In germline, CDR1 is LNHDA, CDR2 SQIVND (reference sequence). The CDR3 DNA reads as TGTGCCAGTAGTATGGTAGGGACCCCCCCAGATACGCAGTATTTT. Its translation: CASSMVGTPPDTQYF.

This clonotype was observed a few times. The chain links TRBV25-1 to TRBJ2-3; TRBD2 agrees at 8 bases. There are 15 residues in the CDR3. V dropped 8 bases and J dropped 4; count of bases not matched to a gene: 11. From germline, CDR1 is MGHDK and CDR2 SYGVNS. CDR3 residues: CASSSGVAGSDTQYF. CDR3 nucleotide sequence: TGTGCCAGCTCAAGCGGGGTAGCGGGATCAGATACGCAGTATTTT.

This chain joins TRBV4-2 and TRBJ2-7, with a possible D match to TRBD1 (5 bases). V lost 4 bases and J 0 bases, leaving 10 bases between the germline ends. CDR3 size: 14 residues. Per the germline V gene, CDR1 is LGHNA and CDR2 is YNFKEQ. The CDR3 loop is CASSPRQSSYEQYF. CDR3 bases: TGTGCCAGCAGCCCCCGACAGAGCTCCTACGAGCAGTACTTC.

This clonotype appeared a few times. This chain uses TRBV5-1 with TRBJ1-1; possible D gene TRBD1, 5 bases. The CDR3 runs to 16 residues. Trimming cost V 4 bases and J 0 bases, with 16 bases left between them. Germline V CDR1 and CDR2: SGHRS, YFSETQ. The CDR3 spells CASSPGGGVLNTEAFF. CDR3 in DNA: TGCGCCAGCAGCCCCGGCGGGGGGGTTCTGAACACTGAAGCTTTCTTT. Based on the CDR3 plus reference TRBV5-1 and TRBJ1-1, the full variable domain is KAGVTQTPRYLIKTRGQQVTLSCSPISGHRSVSWYQQTPGQGLQFLFEYFSETQRNKGNFPGRFSGRQFSNSRSEMNVSTLELGDSALYLCASSPGGGVLNTEAFFGQGTRLTVV.

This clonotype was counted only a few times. CDR3 nucleotide sequence: TGTGCCAGCTCACCAGGACAGGGGGACGAGCAGTACTTC. Protein product: CASSPGQGDEQYF. The chain links TRBV18 to TRBJ2-7; TRBD1 matches at 10 bases. The germline gives CDR1 KGHSH, CDR2 LQKENI. V gave up 2 bases and J gave up 5 bases; unmatched junction bases: 0. CDR3 length: 13 residues. The full variable domain, its missing parts supplied by reference TRBV18 and TRBJ2-7, is NAGVMQNPRHLVRRRGQEARLRCSPMKGHSHVYWYRQLPEEGLKFMVYLQKENIIDESGMPKERFSAEFPKEGPSILRIQQVVRGDSAAYFCASSPGQGDEQYFGPGTRLTVT.

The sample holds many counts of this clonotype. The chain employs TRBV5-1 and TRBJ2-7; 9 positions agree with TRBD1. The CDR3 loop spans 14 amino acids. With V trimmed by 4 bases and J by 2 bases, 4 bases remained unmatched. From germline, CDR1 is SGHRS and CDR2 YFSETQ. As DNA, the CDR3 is TGCGCCAGCAGCGCATGGACAGGGGCCTACGAGCAGTACTTC. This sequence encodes CASSAWTGAYEQYF.

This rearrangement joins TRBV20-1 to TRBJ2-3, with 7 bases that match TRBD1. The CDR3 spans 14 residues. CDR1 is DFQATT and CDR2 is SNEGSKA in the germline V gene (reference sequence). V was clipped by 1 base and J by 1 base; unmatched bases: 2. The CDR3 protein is CSARAGQGTDTQYF. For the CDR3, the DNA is TGCAGTGCTAGAGCAGGACAGGGCACAGATACGCAGTATTTT.

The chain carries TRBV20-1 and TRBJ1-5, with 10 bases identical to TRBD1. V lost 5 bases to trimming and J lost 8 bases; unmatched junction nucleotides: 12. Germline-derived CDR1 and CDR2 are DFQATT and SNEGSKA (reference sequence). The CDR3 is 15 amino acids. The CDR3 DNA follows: TGCAGTGCTCTCCGGGACAGGGGACGAACTGAGCCCCAGCATTTT. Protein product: CSALRDRGRTEPQHF.

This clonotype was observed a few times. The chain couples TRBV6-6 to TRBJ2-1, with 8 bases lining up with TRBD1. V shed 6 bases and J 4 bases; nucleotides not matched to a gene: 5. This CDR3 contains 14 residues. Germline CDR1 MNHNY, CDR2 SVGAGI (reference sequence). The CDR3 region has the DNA TGTGCCAGCAGGTCGGGACAGGAGTACAATGAGCAGTTCTTC. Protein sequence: CASRSGQEYNEQFF.

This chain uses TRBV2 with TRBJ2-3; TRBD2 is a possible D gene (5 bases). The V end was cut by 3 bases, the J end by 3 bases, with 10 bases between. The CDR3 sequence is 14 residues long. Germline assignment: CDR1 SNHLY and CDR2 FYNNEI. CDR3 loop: CASSDRDITDTQYF. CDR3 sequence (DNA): TGTGCCAGCAGTGACCGGGATATAACAGATACGCAGTATTTT.

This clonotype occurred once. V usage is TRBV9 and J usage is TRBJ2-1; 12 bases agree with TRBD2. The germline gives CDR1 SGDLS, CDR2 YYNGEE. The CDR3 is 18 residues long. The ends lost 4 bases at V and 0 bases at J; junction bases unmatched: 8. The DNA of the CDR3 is TGTGCCAGCAGCCTACGGACTAGCGGGGCCTACTCCTACAATGAGCAGTTCTTC. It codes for CASSLRTSGAYSYNEQFF.

DNA of the CDR3: TGTGCCAGCAGCTTAGATTGGACAAGGGGAGACATTCAGTACTTC. Translated: CASSLDWTRGDIQYF. V is TRBV7-8 and J is TRBJ2-4; tentatively, D is TRBD1 or TRBD2 (5 bases each). Germline-derived CDR1 and CDR2 are SGHVS and FQNEAQ. V was pared by 1 base and J by 8 bases, with 15 bases between. The CDR3 length is 15 residues.

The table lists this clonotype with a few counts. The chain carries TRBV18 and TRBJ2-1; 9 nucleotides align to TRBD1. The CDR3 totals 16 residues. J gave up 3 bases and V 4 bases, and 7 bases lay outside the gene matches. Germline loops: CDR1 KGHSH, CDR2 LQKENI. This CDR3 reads CASSRLGTGYYNEQFF. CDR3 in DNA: TGTGCCAGCTCACGACTCGGGACAGGGTACTACAATGAGCAGTTCTTC.

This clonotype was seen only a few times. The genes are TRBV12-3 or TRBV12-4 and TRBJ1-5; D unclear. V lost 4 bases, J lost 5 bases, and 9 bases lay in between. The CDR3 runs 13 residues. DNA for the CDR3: TGTGCCAGCAGTTGGACTCTCGATCAGCCCCAGCATTTT. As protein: CASSWTLDQPQHF.

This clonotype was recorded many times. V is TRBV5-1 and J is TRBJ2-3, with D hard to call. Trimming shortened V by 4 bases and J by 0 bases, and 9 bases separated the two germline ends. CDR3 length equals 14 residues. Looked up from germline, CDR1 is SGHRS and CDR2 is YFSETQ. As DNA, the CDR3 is TGCGCCAGCAGCCTCGGACGGAGCACAGATACGCAGTATTTT. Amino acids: CASSLGRSTDTQYF.

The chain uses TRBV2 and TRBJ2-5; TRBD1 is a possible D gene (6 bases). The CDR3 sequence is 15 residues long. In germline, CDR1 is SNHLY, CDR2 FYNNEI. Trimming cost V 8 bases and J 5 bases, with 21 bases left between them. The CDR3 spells CASLPPYQGLETQYF. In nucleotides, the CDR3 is TGTGCCAGCCTACCCCCCTACCAGGGGCTGGAGACCCAGTACTTC.

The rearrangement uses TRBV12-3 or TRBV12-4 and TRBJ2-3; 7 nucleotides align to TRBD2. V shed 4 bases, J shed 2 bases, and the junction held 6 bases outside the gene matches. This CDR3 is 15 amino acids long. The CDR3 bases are TGTGCCAGCAGTTCGGGCGGGAGAGTCACAGATACGCAGTATTTT. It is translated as CASSSGGRVTDTQYF.

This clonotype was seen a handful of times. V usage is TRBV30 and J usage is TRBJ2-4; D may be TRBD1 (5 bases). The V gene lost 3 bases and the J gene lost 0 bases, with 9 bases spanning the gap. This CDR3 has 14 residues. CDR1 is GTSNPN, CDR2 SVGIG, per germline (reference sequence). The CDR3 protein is CAWRKGLAKNIQYF. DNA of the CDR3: TGTGCCTGGAGAAAGGGGCTAGCCAAAAACATTCAGTACTTC.

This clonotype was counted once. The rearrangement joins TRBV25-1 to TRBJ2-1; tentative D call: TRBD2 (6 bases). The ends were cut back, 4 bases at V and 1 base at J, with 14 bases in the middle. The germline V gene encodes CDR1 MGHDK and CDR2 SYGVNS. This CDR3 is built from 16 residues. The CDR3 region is CASSGRDRRSYNEQFF. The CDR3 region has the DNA TGTGCCAGCAGTGGGCGGGACCGGCGATCCTACAATGAGCAGTTCTTC.

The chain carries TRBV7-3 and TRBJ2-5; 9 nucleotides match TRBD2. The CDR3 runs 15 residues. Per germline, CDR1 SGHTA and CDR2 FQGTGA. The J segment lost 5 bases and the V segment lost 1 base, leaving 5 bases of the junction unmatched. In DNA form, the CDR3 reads TGTGCCAGCAGCTTAATTGCTAGCGGGGACGAGACCCAGTACTTC. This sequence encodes CASSLIASGDETQYF.

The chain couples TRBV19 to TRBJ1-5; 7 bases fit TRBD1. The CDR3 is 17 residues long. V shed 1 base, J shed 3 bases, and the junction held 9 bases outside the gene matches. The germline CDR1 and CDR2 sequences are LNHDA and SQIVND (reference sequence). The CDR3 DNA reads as TGTGCCAGTAGTATAGTCCGGGGACAGCTTAACAATCAGCCCCAGCATTTT. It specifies CASSIVRGQLNNQPQHF.